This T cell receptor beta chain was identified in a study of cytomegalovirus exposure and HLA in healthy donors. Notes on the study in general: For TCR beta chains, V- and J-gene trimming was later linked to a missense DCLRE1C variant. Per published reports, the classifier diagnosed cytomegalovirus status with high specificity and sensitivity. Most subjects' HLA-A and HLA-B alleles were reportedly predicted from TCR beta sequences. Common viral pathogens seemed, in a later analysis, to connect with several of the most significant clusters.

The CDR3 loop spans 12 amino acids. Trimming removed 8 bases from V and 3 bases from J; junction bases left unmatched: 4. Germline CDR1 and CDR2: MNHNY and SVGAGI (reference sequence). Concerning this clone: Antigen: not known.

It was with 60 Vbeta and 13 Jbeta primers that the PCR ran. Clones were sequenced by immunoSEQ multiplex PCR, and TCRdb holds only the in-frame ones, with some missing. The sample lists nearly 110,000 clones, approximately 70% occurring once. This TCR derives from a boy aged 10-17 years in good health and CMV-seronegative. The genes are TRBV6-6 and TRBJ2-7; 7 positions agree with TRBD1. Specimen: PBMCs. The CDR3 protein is CASARGFYEQYF. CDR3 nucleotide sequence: TGTGCCAGCGCCAGGGGGTTCTACGAGCAGTACTTC.